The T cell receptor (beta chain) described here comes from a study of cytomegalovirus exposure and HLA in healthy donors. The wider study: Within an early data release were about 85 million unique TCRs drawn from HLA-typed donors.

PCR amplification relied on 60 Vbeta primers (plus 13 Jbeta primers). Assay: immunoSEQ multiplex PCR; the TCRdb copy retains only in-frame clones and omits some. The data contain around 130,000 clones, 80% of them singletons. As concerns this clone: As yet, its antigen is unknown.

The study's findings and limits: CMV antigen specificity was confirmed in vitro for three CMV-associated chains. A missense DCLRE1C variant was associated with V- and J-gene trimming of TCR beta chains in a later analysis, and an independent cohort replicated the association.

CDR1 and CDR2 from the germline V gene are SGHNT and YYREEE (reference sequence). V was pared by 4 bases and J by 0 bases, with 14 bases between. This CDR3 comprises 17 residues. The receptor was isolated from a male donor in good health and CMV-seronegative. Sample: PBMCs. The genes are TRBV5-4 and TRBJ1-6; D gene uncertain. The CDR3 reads CASSRRGSSSYNSPLHF. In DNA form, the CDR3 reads TGTGCCAGCAGCCGGCGAGGGTCCAGCTCCTATAATTCACCCCTCCACTTT.